The 26 T cell receptor beta chains below come from one sample, sequenced in a study of blood T cell repertoires in COVID-19. Sequencing was performed with immunoSEQ multiplex PCR; in TCRdb, only in-frame clones are kept and a portion is missing. The top ten hold about 10% of the sample, which has several thousand clones, 84% seen once. Sequencing used peripheral blood. Source of these receptors: a human donor in a cohort sampled during active COVID-19.

The chain is built from TRBV6-2 or TRBV6-3 and TRBJ1-2; D unclear. Germline lookup yields CDR1 MNHEY and CDR2 SVGEGT. V was pared by 0 bases and J by 3 bases, with 5 bases between. This CDR3 is 13 amino acids long. The CDR3 DNA sequence: TGTGCCAGCAGTTACTCGGCAGACTATGGCTACACCTTC. Protein product: CASSYSADYGYTF.

The genes are TRBV7-2 and TRBJ2-3; D remains ambiguous. The V and J ends lost 4 bases and 2 bases respectively, with 13 bases between them. The CDR3 loop spans 15 amino acids. The germline gives CDR1 SGHTA, CDR2 FQGNSA. CDR3 bases: TGTGCCAGCAGCTCCGACTTGTACCTCACAGATACGCAGTATTTT. Translation: CASSSDLYLTDTQYF.

The rearrangement uses TRBV5-4 and TRBJ2-3; 10 nucleotides align to TRBD2. Germline values: CDR1 SGHNT, CDR2 YYREEE (reference sequence). J gave up 2 bases and V 5 bases, and 5 bases lay outside the gene matches. This CDR3 is 15 amino acids long. In nucleotides, the CDR3 is TGTGCCAGCAGGCCCGGGACTAGCGTCACAGATACGCAGTATTTT. Its translation is CASRPGTSVTDTQYF.

V gene TRBV10-3 combines with J gene TRBJ2-1; perhaps TRBD1 as D (6 bases). Germline loops: CDR1 ENHRY, CDR2 SYGVKD. Trimming took 0 bases from V and 10 from J, leaving 7 bases between them. This CDR3 region has 12 residues. This CDR3 reads CAISESQGEQFF. CDR3 nucleotides: TGTGCCATCAGTGAGTCACAGGGAGAGCAGTTCTTC.

The V and J genes are TRBV28 and TRBJ2-7; TRBD1 might be the D (6 bases). Between the trimmed V and J ends, which lost 9 bases and 3 bases, there was a span of 27 bases. The CDR3 contains 17 residues. Germline CDR1 and CDR2: MDHEN and SYDVKM. Written as DNA, the CDR3 is TGTGCCAGTCTAGGTTGGACAGCCCCTCGGGAAGGCTACGAGCAGTACTTC. Translating it yields CASLGWTAPREGYEQYF. The full variable domain, completed using reference TRBV28 and TRBJ2-7, is DVKVTQSSRYLVKRTGEKVFLECVQDMDHENMFWYRQDPGLGLRLIYFSYDVKMKEKGDIPEGYSVSREKKERFSLILESASTNQTSMYLCASLGWTAPREGYEQYFGPGTRLTVT.

The chain links TRBV24-1 to TRBJ2-3; tentatively, D is TRBD2 (6 bases). From germline, CDR1 is KGHDR and CDR2 SFDVKD. Trimming removed 2 bases at V and 7 bases at J, with 12 bases between. This CDR3 is 14 amino acids long. DNA of the CDR3: TGTGCCACCAGTGATTGGGACTCCGGGAATACGCAGTATTTT. It yields the protein CATSDWDSGNTQYF.

The chain carries TRBV15 and TRBJ2-3; TRBD2 matches at 12 bases. From germline, CDR1 is LNHNV and CDR2 YYDKDF (reference sequence). The CDR3 sequence is 18 residues long. Trimming at V came to 2 bases and at J to 0 bases, leaving 6 bases not matched to a gene. In DNA, the CDR3 is TGTGCCACCAGCAGACCTAGCGGGGGGGCAATAAGCACAGATACGCAGTATTTT. It specifies CATSRPSGGAISTDTQYF. Combining the CDR3 with reference TRBV15 and TRBJ2-3 gives the whole variable domain DAMVIQNPRYQVTQFGKPVTLSCSQTLNHNVMYWYQQKSSQAPKLLFHYYDKDFNNEADTPDNFQSRRPNTSFCFLDIRSPGLGDTAMYLCATSRPSGGAISTDTQYFGPGTRLTVL.

This clone was counted once. The chain couples TRBV6-1 to TRBJ1-2; 7 positions agree with TRBD1. The V gene end was trimmed by 1 base and the J gene end by 3 bases; junction bases not matched to a gene: 2. The CDR3 runs to 14 residues. Per the germline V gene, CDR1 is MNHNS and CDR2 is SASEGT. CDR3 bases: TGTGCCAGCAGTGAAGTAGACAGGGACTATGGCTACACCTTC. Translation: CASSEVDRDYGYTF.

This clone was observed a single time. J is TRBJ1-6 and V is TRBV7-9, with 8 bases matching TRBD1. The CDR3 extends over 12 amino acids. Losses at the gene ends were 6 bases for V and 14 bases for J; bases not matched to a gene: 6. Germline values: CDR1 SEHNR, CDR2 FQNEAQ (reference sequence). CDR3: CASRSGGETLHF. The CDR3 nucleotides are TGTGCCAGCAGATCAGGGGGCGAAACCCTCCACTTT. Using reference TRBV7-9 and TRBJ1-6 for the parts outside the CDR3, the full variable domain is DTGVSQNPRHKITKRGQNVTFRCDPISEHNRLYWYRQTLGQGPEFLTYFQNEAQLEKSRLLSDRFSAERPKGSFSTLEIQRTEQGDSAMYLCASRSGGETLHFGNGTRLTVT.

The CDR3 here is CASSVAQVNSPLHF. DNA for the CDR3: TGTGCCAGCAGCGTGGCCCAGGTTAATTCACCCCTCCACTTT. The chain couples TRBV5-8 to TRBJ1-6, with no clear D. V lost 4 bases and J 6 bases, leaving 11 bases between the germline ends. The CDR3 is made up of 14 amino acids. Germline V gene sequence: CDR1 SGHTS, CDR2 YDEGEE.

The V call is TRBV28, the J call TRBJ1-3; no reliable D call. The CDR3 consists of 14 residues. Trimming took off 5 bases at V and 1 base at J, with 9 bases between the two ends. The germline V gene encodes CDR1 MDHEN and CDR2 SYDVKM. The CDR3 DNA follows: TGTGCCAGCAGTGAACCCCTATCTGGAAACACCATATATTTT. Translating it yields CASSEPLSGNTIYF.

V usage is TRBV24-1 and J usage is TRBJ2-1, with a tentative D call TRBD2 (7 bases). Trimming took 4 bases from V and 2 from J, leaving 26 bases between them. The CDR3 extends over 20 amino acids. The germline gives CDR1 KGHDR, CDR2 SFDVKD. The DNA for the CDR3 is TGTGCCACCAGTGAAGACATTGCAGGGTCGGGGAGGGACACCTACAATGAGCAGTTCTTC. Residues: CATSEDIAGSGRDTYNEQFF.

The chain combines TRBV21-1 with TRBJ2-1; the D call in the table, TRBD2, was not verified against the DNA. TRBV21-1 is shown as a pseudogene. The CDR3 loop spans 17 amino acids. CDR3 sequence: CASSKRVRGSSYNEQFF. The DNA of the CDR3 is TGTGCCAGCAGCAAGAGGGTACGGGGGAGCTCCTACAATGAGCAGTTCTTC.

The chain links TRBV7-2 to TRBJ1-5; D is possibly TRBD1 (5 bases). The germline V and J ends were trimmed by 5 bases and 11 bases, with 13 bases remaining between them. CDR1 is SGHTA and CDR2 is FQGNSA in the germline V gene. The CDR3 consists of 12 residues. CDR3 residues: CASSPASGAQHF. The CDR3 bases are TGTGCCAGCAGCCCCGCGTCGGGGGCCCAGCATTTT.

The V call is TRBV5-6, the J call TRBJ1-6; a weak D match, TRBD1 (5 bases). Trimming cost V 3 bases and J 15 bases, with 19 bases left between them. Germline V gives CDR1 SGHDT, CDR2 YYEEEE. CDR3 size: 14 residues. The CDR3 DNA reads TGTGCCAGCAGCTCCCGGGACTCGGGACGGGGCCTCCACTTT. Amino acids: CASSSRDSGRGLHF.

V usage is TRBV29-1 and J usage is TRBJ1-1, with D maybe TRBD1 (6 bases). Germline loops: CDR1 SQVTM, CDR2 ANQGSEA. The germline V and J ends were trimmed by 4 bases and 1 base, with 10 bases remaining between them. This CDR3 contains 13 residues. The CDR3, as DNA: TGCAGCGTTGCCGGACAGAGGAACACTGAAGCTTTCTTT. It translates to CSVAGQRNTEAFF.

The gene calls are TRBV11-2 and TRBJ1-2; possibly TRBD1 for D (5 bases). Between the trimmed V and J ends, which lost 3 bases and 4 bases, there was a span of 15 bases. CDR1 SGHAT and CDR2 FQNNGV come from the germline V gene. The CDR3 contains 15 residues. The DNA of the CDR3 is TGTGCCAGCAGCTTTAGTGGGGGGGTCCCCTATGGCTACACCTTC. It specifies CASSFSGGVPYGYTF.

This clone was picked up one time. V gene TRBV9 combines with J gene TRBJ1-1; the match to TRBD1 covers 12 bases. Germline V lookup: CDR1 SGDLS, CDR2 YYNGEE. The trim removed 4 bases at V and 6 bases at J, leaving 16 bases unmatched. The CDR3 covers 18 residues. This CDR3 is CASSPRSLGQGAQAEAFF. The DNA for the CDR3 is TGTGCCAGCAGCCCCCGATCGTTGGGACAGGGGGCGCAGGCTGAAGCTTTCTTT. Variable domain in full (rest from reference TRBV9 and TRBJ1-1): DSGVTQTPKHLITATGQRVTLRCSPRSGDLSVYWYQQSLDQGLQFLIQYYNGEERAKGNILERFSAQQFPDLHSELNLSSLELGDSALYFCASSPRSLGQGAQAEAFFGQGTRLTVV.

J is TRBJ2-5 and V is TRBV27; 10 bases map to TRBD2. Germline V gene data show CDR1 as MNHEY and CDR2 as SMNVEV (reference sequence). Losses at the gene ends were 5 bases for V and 5 bases for J; bases not matched to a gene: 2. The CDR3 contains 13 residues. The CDR3 loop is CASSAGLAETQYF. CDR3 nucleotides: TGTGCCAGCAGTGCGGGACTAGCGGAGACCCAGTACTTC.

The chain combines TRBV2 with TRBJ1-6; 7 nucleotides agree with TRBD1. This CDR3 is 14 amino acids long. Germline trimming cut 7 bases from V and 5 bases from J; bases unmatched to any gene: 5. Germline assignment: CDR1 SNHLY and CDR2 FYNNEI. Here the CDR3 reads CASIRDRDNSPLHF. The CDR3 nucleotides read TGTGCCAGCATCCGGGACAGAGATAATTCACCCCTCCACTTT. Based on the CDR3 plus reference TRBV2 and TRBJ1-6, the full variable domain is EPEVTQTPSHQVTQMGQEVILRCVPISNHLYFYWYRQILGQKVEFLVSFYNNEISEKSEIFDDQFSVERPDGSNFTLKIRSTKLEDSAMYFCASIRDRDNSPLHFGNGTRLTVT.

V and J are TRBV2 and TRBJ1-5, with D tentatively TRBD1 (6 bases). Germline CDR1 and CDR2: SNHLY and FYNNEI. CDR3 size: 14 residues. V gave up 6 bases and J gave up 11 bases, with 20 bases separating them. CDR3 region: CASSEYNQGRAQHF. In DNA, the CDR3 is TGTGCCAGCAGCGAGTATAATCAGGGGCGGGCCCAGCATTTT.

The chain uses TRBV9 and TRBJ2-2; D gene unclear. CDR3 length: 14 residues. Trimming removed 3 bases from V and 7 bases from J, with 13 bases in between. CDR1 is SGDLS, CDR2 YYNGEE, per germline. The CDR3 region has the DNA TGTGCCAGCAGCGCAAACCCTGCGGACGGGGAGCTGTTTTTT. This codes for CASSANPADGELFF. Complete variable domain (other parts from reference TRBV9 and TRBJ2-2): DSGVTQTPKHLITATGQRVTLRCSPRSGDLSVYWYQQSLDQGLQFLIQYYNGEERAKGNILERFSAQQFPDLHSELNLSSLELGDSALYFCASSANPADGELFFGEGSRLTVL.

The V call is TRBV6-2 or TRBV6-3, the J call TRBJ2-3, with 7 bases fitting TRBD1. V shed 6 bases, J shed 1 base, and the junction held 4 bases outside the gene matches. CDR3 length: 14 amino acids. Germline CDR1 is MNHEY and CDR2 is SVGEGT. For the CDR3, the DNA is TGTGCCAGCAGCCGGGACAGTCGCACAGATACGCAGTATTTT. Translating it yields CASSRDSRTDTQYF.

The chain is built from TRBV5-4 and TRBJ2-5; 8 bases line up with TRBD2. The CDR3 runs to 14 residues. Germline CDR1 is SGHNT and CDR2 is YYREEE (reference sequence). Trimming at V came to 3 bases and at J to 5 bases, leaving 6 bases not matched to a gene. CDR3 protein: CASSSGGPTETQYF. CDR3 bases: TGTGCCAGCAGCTCGGGGGGGCCCACGGAGACCCAGTACTTC.

The CDR3 region has the DNA TGTGCCAGCAGTTTGGGGGGACCGAGCTATAATTCACCCCTCCACTTT. Protein sequence: CASSLGGPSYNSPLHF. V usage is TRBV27 and J usage is TRBJ1-6, with TRBD1 as a possible D gene (5 bases). The length of the CDR3 is 16 residues. Germline V gene data show CDR1 as MNHEY and CDR2 as SMNVEV (reference sequence). Trimming shortened V by 3 bases and J by 3 bases, and 12 bases separated the two germline ends.

The DNA for the CDR3 is TGTGCCAGCAGCTTGGAGGGCGGGGGCAACTACGAGCAGTACTTC. It translates to CASSLEGGGNYEQYF. This chain uses TRBV5-6 with TRBJ2-7; D may be TRBD2 (7 bases). This CDR3 contains 15 residues. V was clipped by 0 bases and J by 3 bases, with 13 bases between them. Germline CDR1 reads SGHDT; CDR2 reads YYEEEE. Using reference TRBV5-6 and TRBJ2-7 for the parts outside the CDR3, the full variable domain is DAGVTQSPTHLIKTRGQQVTLRCSPKSGHDTVSWYQQALGQGPQFIFQYYEEEERQRGNFPDRFSGHQFPNYSSELNVNALLLGDSALYLCASSLEGGGNYEQYFGPGTRLTVT.